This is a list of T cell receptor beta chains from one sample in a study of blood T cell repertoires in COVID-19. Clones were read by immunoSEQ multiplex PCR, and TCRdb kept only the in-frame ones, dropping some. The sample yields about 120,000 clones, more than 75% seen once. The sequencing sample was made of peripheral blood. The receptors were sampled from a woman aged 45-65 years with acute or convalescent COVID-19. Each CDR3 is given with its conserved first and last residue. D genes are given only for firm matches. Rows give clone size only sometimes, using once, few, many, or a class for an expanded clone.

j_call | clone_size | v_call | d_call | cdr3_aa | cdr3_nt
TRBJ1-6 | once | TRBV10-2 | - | CASSESGGAGGPLHF | TGCGCCAGCAGTGAGTCTGGGGGGGCTGGCGGACCCCTCCACTTT
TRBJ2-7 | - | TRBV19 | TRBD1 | CASAGTGDYYEQYF | TGTGCCAGTGCCGGGACAGGGGATTACTACGAGCAGTACTTC
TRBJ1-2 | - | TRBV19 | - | CASSITTGYGYTF | TGTGCCAGTAGTATAACAACAGGGTATGGCTACACCTTC
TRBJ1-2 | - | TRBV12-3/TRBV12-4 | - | CASSNQGPSRYTF | TGTGCCAGCAGTAACCAGGGTCCGTCGAGGTACACCTTC
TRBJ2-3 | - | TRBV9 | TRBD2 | CATGLAPTDTQYF | TGTGCCACCGGACTAGCTCCCACAGATACGCAGTATTTT
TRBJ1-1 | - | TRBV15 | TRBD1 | CATSTGGGTEAFF | TGTGCCACCAGTACAGGGGGTGGCACTGAAGCTTTCTTT
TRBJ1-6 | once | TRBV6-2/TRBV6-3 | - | CASSYSIQGGLGTYNSPLHF | TGTGCCAGCAGTTACTCTATACAGGGTGGATTAGGAACCTATAATTCACCCCTCCACTTT
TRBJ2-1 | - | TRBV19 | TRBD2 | CASSPTKGSGRPEQFF | TGTGCCAGTAGCCCAACCAAGGGAAGCGGGAGGCCCGAGCAGTTCTTC
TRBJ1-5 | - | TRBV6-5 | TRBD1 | CASSTGQGANQPQHF | TGTGCCAGCAGTACCGGACAGGGGGCCAATCAGCCCCAGCATTTT
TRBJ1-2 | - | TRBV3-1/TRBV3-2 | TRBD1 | CASSQGLGQGMAGYTF | TGTGCCAGCAGCCAAGGCCTCGGACAGGGAATGGCTGGCTACACCTTC
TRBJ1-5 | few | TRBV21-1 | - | CAIHQDRNQPQHF | TGTGCCATCCACCAGGACAGAAATCAGCCCCAGCATTTT